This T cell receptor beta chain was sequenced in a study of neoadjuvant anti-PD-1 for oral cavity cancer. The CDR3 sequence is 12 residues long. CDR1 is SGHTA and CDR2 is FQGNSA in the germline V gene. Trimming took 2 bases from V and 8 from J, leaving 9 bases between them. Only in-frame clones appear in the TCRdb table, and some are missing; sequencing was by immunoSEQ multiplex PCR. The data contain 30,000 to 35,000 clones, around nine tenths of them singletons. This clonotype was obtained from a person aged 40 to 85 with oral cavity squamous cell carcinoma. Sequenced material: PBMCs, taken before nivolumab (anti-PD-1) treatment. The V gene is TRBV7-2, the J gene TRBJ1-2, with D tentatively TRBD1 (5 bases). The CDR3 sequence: CASSLLEGGYTF. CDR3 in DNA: TGTGCCAGCAGCTTACTGGAGGGGGGCTACACCTTC. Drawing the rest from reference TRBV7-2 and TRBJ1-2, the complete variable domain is GAGVSQSPSNKVTEKGKDVELRCDPISGHTALYWYRQSLGQGLEFLIYFQGNSAPDKSGLPSDRFSAERTGGSVSTLTIQRTQQEDSAVYLCASSLLEGGYTFGSGTRLTVV.